One sample yielded the 20 T cell receptor beta chains listed below, sequenced in a study of regulatory T cells in long-lasting Graves disease. Both iRepertoire HTBI primers and Arm-PCR of CDR3 regions were used to build the TCR beta libraries. TCRdb passed the multiplex PCR reads through MiXCR, listing each CDR3 protein once. In the table there are about 430,000 distinct CDR3 sequences, around 16% of which are singletons. Time point here: newly diagnosed GD, antithyroid drugs for less than 3 months. Extracted PBMC RNA gave rise to the TCR library. The same sample was also used in a study of T cells in Graves' hyperthyroidism and ophthalmopathy.

The sequences come from peripheral blood mononuclear cells (PBMCs), collected at new diagnosis, from a patient treated with antithyroid drugs. Receptor source: a woman in her forties with Graves disease.

This clonotype occurred many times. The chain is built from TRBV11-2 and TRBJ2-1; D ambiguous. Germline CDR1 reads SGHAT; CDR2 reads FQNNGV. The V gene lost 3 bases and the J gene lost 8 bases, with 14 bases spanning the gap. The CDR3 has 14 amino acids. CDR3: CASSFMSLIDEQFF. In DNA, the CDR3 is TGTGCCAGCAGCTTTATGAGTCTAATCGATGAGCAGTTCTTC.

J is TRBJ1-4 and V is TRBV11-1; tentative D call: TRBD1 (5 bases). Germline V lookup: CDR1 SGHAT, CDR2 FQDESV (reference sequence). The V end was cut by 2 bases, the J end by 5 bases, with 12 bases between. This CDR3 contains 15 residues. CDR3 DNA: TGTGCCAGCAGCTTACCCGGGGACGGAAATGAAAAACTGTTTTTT. Encoded protein: CASSLPGDGNEKLFF.

This clonotype showed up just a few times. The rearrangement uses TRBV4-2 and TRBJ2-1; D perhaps matches TRBD2 (6 bases). V was shortened by 0 bases and J by 10 bases, with 13 bases between the two germline ends. The CDR3 contains 14 residues. CDR1 and CDR2 from the germline V gene are LGHNA and YNFKEQ. CDR3 in DNA: TGTGCCAGCAGCCAAGAAGAGGGAGGACTAGAGCAGTTCTTC. Translation gives CASSQEEGGLEQFF.

This clonotype was seen once. The chain joins TRBV2 to TRBJ2-1; 10 bases line up with TRBD2. This CDR3 has 14 residues. The germline V gene encodes CDR1 SNHLY and CDR2 FYNNEI. The V gene end was trimmed by 8 bases and the J gene end by 8 bases; junction bases not matched to a gene: 9. The CDR3 sequence: CASRKTSGSDEQFF. CDR3 nucleotide sequence: TGTGCCAGCCGGAAGACTAGCGGGTCGGATGAGCAGTTCTTC.

In this sample, this clonotype turned up a few times. J is TRBJ2-2 and V is TRBV19, with D possibly being TRBD1 (6 bases). V lost 2 bases and J 5 bases, leaving 15 bases between the germline ends. CDR3 length equals 16 residues. Germline V CDR1 and CDR2: LNHDA, SQIVND (reference sequence). DNA of the CDR3: TGTGCCAGTAGTATAATGTCAGGGGTGGATACCGGGGAGCTGTTTTTT. It specifies CASSIMSGVDTGELFF.

The sample holds a few counts of this clonotype. The chain has TRBV7-9 and TRBJ2-4; D could derive from TRBD1 or TRBD2 (5 bases each). CDR1 is SEHNR and CDR2 is FQNEAQ in the germline V gene (reference sequence). The V gene lost 6 bases and the J gene lost 1 base, with 16 bases spanning the gap. This CDR3 is built from 16 residues. The CDR3 protein is CASSKLDWGAKNIQYF. The CDR3 DNA follows: TGTGCCAGCAGTAAACTGGATTGGGGGGCCAAAAACATTCAGTACTTC.

This clonotype was counted ten times or more. The rearrangement joins TRBV7-9 to TRBJ2-5; D perhaps matches TRBD2 (5 bases). Per germline, CDR1 SEHNR and CDR2 FQNEAQ (reference sequence). Deletions cut 5 bases from V and 6 bases from J, with 16 bases between. The CDR3 totals 14 residues. The CDR3 region is CASSPPRTEKTQYF. The CDR3, as DNA: TGTGCCAGCAGCCCCCCCCGGACTGAGAAGACCCAGTACTTC.

This clonotype appeared many times. J is TRBJ2-1 and V is TRBV7-2; 8 nucleotides match TRBD2. CDR3 length: 14 amino acids. The V gene's germline CDR1 is SGHTA and CDR2 FQGNSA. The V gene end was trimmed by 5 bases and the J gene end by 8 bases; junction bases not matched to a gene: 8. CDR3 in DNA: TGTGCCAGCAGCACAATAGCGGGAAACTATGAGCAGTTCTTC. Its protein product is CASSTIAGNYEQFF.

This clonotype was picked up many times. The chain employs TRBV20-1 and TRBJ2-3; 7 nucleotides align to TRBD1. The V segment lost 5 bases and the J segment 0 bases; nucleotides outside the gene matches: 2. Per the germline V gene, CDR1 is DFQATT and CDR2 is SNEGSKA (reference sequence). The CDR3 totals 13 residues. As DNA, the CDR3 is TGCAGTGCTCGACAGGGAAGCACAGATACGCAGTATTTT. It yields the protein CSARQGSTDTQYF.

This clonotype was picked up many times. The genes are TRBV12-3 or TRBV12-4 and TRBJ2-1; D gene ambiguous. The ends were cut back, 6 bases at V and 6 bases at J, with 12 bases in the middle. The CDR3 extends over 13 amino acids. The CDR3 loop is CASSFSLSNEQFF. The CDR3 nucleotides read TGTGCCAGCAGCTTCAGCCTCAGCAATGAGCAGTTCTTC.

This clonotype was recorded at least ten times. DNA for the CDR3: TGCAGTGCACTCAGGTGGCAGGAGTCGGAAAAACTGTTTTTT. Translation: CSALRWQESEKLFF. The gene calls are TRBV20-1 and TRBJ1-4; D uncertain. CDR1 and CDR2 (germline): DFQATT, SNEGSKA (reference sequence). This CDR3 has 14 residues. Trimming removed 6 bases at V and 8 bases at J, with 19 bases between.

This clonotype came up a few times. The rearrangement joins TRBV28 to TRBJ1-2; no clear D gene. Germline V lookup: CDR1 MDHEN, CDR2 SYDVKM. This CDR3 is built from 14 residues. Deletions cut 6 bases from V and 2 bases from J, with 13 bases between. The CDR3 is CASSSISTNYGYTF. In DNA form, the CDR3 reads TGTGCCAGCAGCTCCATTAGCACAAACTATGGCTACACCTTC.

This clonotype was counted ten times or more. The chain carries TRBV3-1 and TRBJ2-7; TRBD2 matches 12 bases. The CDR3 is 15 residues long. The ends lost 7 bases at V and 4 bases at J; junction bases unmatched: 8. Germline CDR1 and CDR2: LGHDT and YNNKEL (reference sequence). The chain's CDR3 is CASTPGLAGSYEQYF. CDR3 coding DNA: TGTGCCAGCACTCCTGGACTAGCGGGGTCGTACGAGCAGTACTTC.

This clonotype was counted a few times. V is TRBV4-3 and J is TRBJ2-2; 8 bases map to TRBD2. CDR1 and CDR2 (germline): LGHNA, YSLEER. Trimming cost V 0 bases and J 0 bases; bases outside gene matches: 3. This CDR3 is built from 17 residues. Here the CDR3 DNA reads TGCGCCAGCAGCCAAGATCAACTAGCGGCGAACACCGGGGAGCTGTTTTTT. Amino acids: CASSQDQLAANTGELFF.

This clonotype was counted between two and nine times. The chain carries TRBV5-1 and TRBJ2-7; 10 bases fit TRBD2. The CDR3 extends over 16 amino acids. CDR1 is SGHRS, CDR2 YFSETQ, per germline. Trimming removed 0 bases from V and 9 bases from J; junction bases left unmatched: 12. CDR3 nucleotides: TGCGCCAGCAGCTTGGACCCTAGCGGGAGAGGTTTAGGGCAGTACTTC. Translation: CASSLDPSGRGLGQYF. Supplemented by reference TRBV5-1 and TRBJ2-7, the full variable domain reads KAGVTQTPRYLIKTRGQQVTLSCSPISGHRSVSWYQQTPGQGLQFLFEYFSETQRNKGNFPGRFSGRQFSNSRSEMNVSTLELGDSALYLCASSLDPSGRGLGQYFGPGTRLTVT.

This chain connects TRBV12-3 or TRBV12-4 to TRBJ2-3; D not resolved. The CDR3 contains 15 residues. Deletions cut 5 bases from V and 0 bases from J, with 12 bases between. The DNA for the CDR3 is TGTGCCAGCAGTCTAGTTTTTTCTAGCACAGATACGCAGTATTTT. The encoded protein is CASSLVFSSTDTQYF.

Ten or more counts support this clonotype. This chain joins TRBV11-2 and TRBJ2-1; D is perhaps TRBD2 (6 bases). V was shortened by 1 base and J by 9 bases, with 10 bases between the two germline ends. CDR1 and CDR2 (germline): SGHAT, FQNNGV. The length of the CDR3 is 13 residues. The CDR3 DNA reads TGTGCCAGCAGCTTAGGTACCGGGGGTGAGCAGTTCTTC. Encoded protein: CASSLGTGGEQFF.

This clonotype was recorded a few times. The V and J genes are TRBV28 and TRBJ2-5; TRBD2 agrees at 7 bases. The CDR3 is 14 amino acids. Looked up from germline, CDR1 is MDHEN and CDR2 is SYDVKM. Trimming removed 5 bases from V and 9 bases from J; junction bases left unmatched: 12. The CDR3 sequence is CASSTRLAWVAQYF. In DNA, the CDR3 is TGTGCCAGCAGTACCCGACTAGCCTGGGTGGCCCAGTACTTC.

This clonotype was observed at least ten times. This chain uses TRBV10-3 with TRBJ2-5; 12 nucleotides align to TRBD2. Trimming cost V 0 bases and J 4 bases; bases outside gene matches: 9. This CDR3 is built from 18 residues. Germline V CDR1 and CDR2: ENHRY, SYGVKD. CDR3 bases: TGTGCCATCAGTGAGTCCTTAAGACTAGCGGGAGTGTTAGAGACCCAGTACTTC. Its translation is CAISESLRLAGVLETQYF.

Of note for this clonotype: One base away lies a much larger clone, so this may be a sequencing read error. V is TRBV11-2 and J is TRBJ2-1, with 12 bases aligning to TRBD2. The CDR3 totals 15 residues. Germline lookup yields CDR1 SGHAT and CDR2 FQNNGV. Losses at the gene ends were 4 bases for V and 6 bases for J; bases not matched to a gene: 4. The CDR3 region is CASSSLAGGGNEQFF. As DNA, the CDR3 is TGTGCCAGCAGCTCGCTAGCGGGAGGGGGCAATGAGCAGTTCTTC. The variable domain in full, completed from reference TRBV11-2 and TRBJ2-1, reads EAGVAQSPRYKIIEKRQSVAFWCNPISGHATLYWYQQILGQGPKLLIQFQNNGVVDDSQLPKDRFSAERLKGVDSTLKIQPAKLEDSAVYLCASSSLAGGGNEQFFGPGTRLTVL.